Listed below are T cell receptor beta chains from one sample, sequenced in a study of shared clonotypes between healthy human individuals. Here immunoSEQ multiplex PCR was the method, and the copy in TCRdb shows in-frame clones only, minus some. This table has around 1.6 million clones, around 98% appearing once. Sequenced: naive CD4+ T cells sorted from blood. Receptor source: a man younger than 45 in good health. CDR3s include the opening cysteine and the closing phenylalanine or tryptophan. The order of the fields is CDR3 DNA, CDR3 protein, V gene, D gene, J gene, clone size. The D gene is left open where the match is weak. Clone size, where shown, is once, few, many, or a class for clones that have expanded.

DNA: TGTGCCAGCATAGAATCCGAGACCCACCATGGCTACACCTTC; CDR3: CASIESETHHGYTF; V: TRBV2; D: .; J: TRBJ1-2; size: .
DNA: TGCGCCAGCAGGGCCACAGGAGGTCCCGGGGAGCTGTTTTTT; CDR3: CASRATGGPGELFF; V: TRBV5-1; D: .; J: TRBJ2-2; size: .
DNA: TGTGCCAGCTCACCACCGTCGGCAGGGGAAGAGACCCAGTACTTC; CDR3: CASSPPSAGEETQYF; V: TRBV18; D: .; J: TRBJ2-5; size: .
DNA: TGTGCCAGCAGCTTGGAGGGATGGGGCACCGGGGAGCTGTTTTTT; CDR3: CASSLEGWGTGELFF; V: TRBV5-4; D: .; J: TRBJ2-2; size: .
DNA: TGTGCCATCAGTGTCGGGGGACCTAGCACAGATACGCAGTATTTT; CDR3: CAISVGGPSTDTQYF; V: TRBV10-3; D: .; J: TRBJ2-3; size: .
DNA: TGTGCTAGCGGGAGAAGCTACGAGCAGTACTTC; CDR3: CASGRSYEQYF; V: TRBV30; D: TRBD2; J: TRBJ2-7; size: once
DNA: TGTGCCAGCAGCTCCTACCTAGCGGGAGGTTCAACAGATACGCAGTATTTT; CDR3: CASSSYLAGGSTDTQYF; V: TRBV5-4; D: TRBD2; J: TRBJ2-3; size: .
DNA: TGTGCCAGCTCACCAATAGAAGTACTAGCGGGAGGTTCCACAGATACGCAGTATTTT; CDR3: CASSPIEVLAGGSTDTQYF; V: TRBV18; D: TRBD2; J: TRBJ2-3; size: .
DNA: TGCGCCAGCAGCCGAATGGGTAGCGGGGTTTACAATGAGCAGTTCTTC; CDR3: CASSRMGSGVYNEQFF; V: TRBV5-1; D: TRBD2; J: TRBJ2-1; size: .
DNA: TGTGCCAGCAGCGAAGGCAGGGCTTACACAGATACGCAGTATTTT; CDR3: CASSEGRAYTDTQYF; V: TRBV9; D: .; J: TRBJ2-3; size: .
DNA: TGCGCCAGCAGCCCCGTAGCGGGAGGAGTGGGGAATGAGCAGTTCTTC; CDR3: CASSPVAGGVGNEQFF; V: TRBV5-1; D: TRBD2; J: TRBJ2-1; size: .
DNA: TGTGCCAGCAGCTCGACGGGACATCGATCCACAGATACGCAGTATTTT; CDR3: CASSSTGHRSTDTQYF; V: TRBV7-9; D: .; J: TRBJ2-3; size: .
DNA: TGTGCCAGCTCATCAACTAGCGGGACGGAGACCCAGTACTTC; CDR3: CASSSTSGTETQYF; V: TRBV18; D: TRBD2; J: TRBJ2-5; size: .
DNA: TGTGCCAGCAGCTTAGAGGGGTTTTATCGCAATCAGCCCCAGCATTTT; CDR3: CASSLEGFYRNQPQHF; V: TRBV7-2; D: .; J: TRBJ1-5; size: .
DNA: TGTGCCAGCAGCACTCGGTTCATGAACACTGAAGCTTTCTTT; CDR3: CASSTRFMNTEAFF; V: TRBV21-1; D: .; J: TRBJ1-1; size: .
DNA: TGTGCCAGCAGTTTTTTAGCGGGAGTCACAGATACGCAGTATTTT; CDR3: CASSFLAGVTDTQYF; V: TRBV27; D: TRBD2; J: TRBJ2-3; size: .
DNA: TGCGCCAGCAGCCAAGATAAGGGCTCCTACGAGCAGTACTTC; CDR3: CASSQDKGSYEQYF; V: TRBV4-3; D: .; J: TRBJ2-7; size: .
DNA: TGTGCCAGCAGTTTATTGAGACAGGGGTTTGGCTACACCTTC; CDR3: CASSLLRQGFGYTF; V: TRBV28; D: TRBD1; J: TRBJ1-2; size: .
DNA: TGTGCCAGCAACCGCGGGACAGGAACATTTGTAGCCAAAAACATTCAGTACTTC; CDR3: CASNRGTGTFVAKNIQYF; V: TRBV28; D: TRBD1; J: TRBJ2-4; size: .
DNA: TGTGCCAGCAGCACACTAGCGGGCACAGATACGCAGTATTTT; CDR3: CASSTLAGTDTQYF; V: TRBV5-4; D: TRBD2; J: TRBJ2-3; size: .
DNA: TGTGCCAGCAGTGAATCGGGGAACCACGAGCAGTACTTC; CDR3: CASSESGNHEQYF; V: TRBV25-1; D: .; J: TRBJ2-7; size: .
DNA: TGCGCCAGCAGCCACGTGGGCGGGGAAAAACTGTTTTTT; CDR3: CASSHVGGEKLFF; V: TRBV4-3; D: .; J: TRBJ1-4; size: .
DNA: TGTGCCAGCAGTTTTGACCCCCGGGAAGCTTTCTTT; CDR3: CASSFDPREAFF; V: TRBV7-9; D: .; J: TRBJ1-1; size: .
DNA: TGTGCCAGCAGCTTAGCAGGCACTAGCGGCTCCTACAATGAGCAGTTCTTC; CDR3: CASSLAGTSGSYNEQFF; V: TRBV7-2; D: TRBD2; J: TRBJ2-1; size: .
DNA: TGTGCCATCAGACAGGGATCTCCAACTAATGAAAAACTGTTTTTT; CDR3: CAIRQGSPTNEKLFF; V: TRBV10-3; D: .; J: TRBJ1-4; size: .
DNA: TGTGCCTGGAGAGGACTCGGACAGGGTTACGAAAAACTGTTTTTT; CDR3: CAWRGLGQGYEKLFF; V: TRBV30; D: TRBD1; J: TRBJ1-4; size: .
DNA: TGTGCCAGCAGCCCCACAGGGACCTACGAGCAGTACTTC; CDR3: CASSPTGTYEQYF; V: TRBV7-9; D: .; J: TRBJ2-7; size: .
DNA: TGTGCCACCAGCAGGTCGCCCTACACCGGGGAGCTGTTTTTT; CDR3: CATSRSPYTGELFF; V: TRBV9; D: .; J: TRBJ2-2; size: .
DNA: TGTGCCAGCAGCTTAGGACCCAGCTCCTACAATGAGCAGTTCTTC; CDR3: CASSLGPSSYNEQFF; V: TRBV7-9; D: .; J: TRBJ2-1; size: .
DNA: TGTGCCACCAGCAGGCAGCGACTAAATTACAATGAGCAGTTCTTC; CDR3: CATSRQRLNYNEQFF; V: TRBV15; D: .; J: TRBJ2-1; size: once
DNA: TGCGCCAGCAGCTCAGGGACATCTGGAAACACCATATATTTT; CDR3: CASSSGTSGNTIYF; V: TRBV5-1; D: .; J: TRBJ1-3; size: .
DNA: TGTGCCAGCAGCTTCGAAGGGGGTGAAAAACTGTTTTTT; CDR3: CASSFEGGEKLFF; V: TRBV5-6; D: .; J: TRBJ1-4; size: .
DNA: TGTGCCAGCAGACGTGGTCCTCAGGGTTTTGCCTACGAGCAGTACTTC; CDR3: CASRRGPQGFAYEQYF; V: TRBV7-9; D: .; J: TRBJ2-7; size: .
DNA: TGTGCCAGCTCACCATCTCCTTCCTCCGGGACCCCCCTCCAGTACTTC; CDR3: CASSPSPSSGTPLQYF; V: TRBV18; D: .; J: TRBJ2-5; size: .
DNA: TGTGCCAGTAGTAAGCTAGCGGGAGGGCGGGCAGATACGCAGTATTTT; CDR3: CASSKLAGGRADTQYF; V: TRBV19; D: TRBD2; J: TRBJ2-3; size: .
DNA: TGTGCCAGCAGCTTAGTCGGGAGCTATAACTACAATGAGCAGTTCTTC; CDR3: CASSLVGSYNYNEQFF; V: TRBV7-8; D: .; J: TRBJ2-1; size: .
DNA: TGTGCCAGCAACAACTGGGGCGGGAGGTATTACGAGCAGTACTTC; CDR3: CASNNWGGRYYEQYF; V: TRBV28; D: TRBD2; J: TRBJ2-7; size: .
DNA: TGTGCCAGCAGTTTGTTGCAGGGGCGTGGGGCCAACGTCCTGACTTTC; CDR3: CASSLLQGRGANVLTF; V: TRBV28; D: .; J: TRBJ2-6; size: .
DNA: TGTGCCAGCAACCGGGACCTCAACTACGAGCAGTACTTC; CDR3: CASNRDLNYEQYF; V: TRBV6-1; D: .; J: TRBJ2-7; size: .
DNA: TGTGCCTGGAATTCCGGGACAGTCAATGAAAAACTGTTTTTT; CDR3: CAWNSGTVNEKLFF; V: TRBV30; D: TRBD1; J: TRBJ1-4; size: .
DNA: TGCGCCAGCAGCCAAGAATTTCCTTCGCGTTCTGAGCAGTTCTTC; CDR3: CASSQEFPSRSEQFF; V: TRBV4-3; D: .; J: TRBJ2-1; size: .
DNA: TGTGCCAGCAGAGGGGGCAGGGGCTTACCTAACTATGGCTACACCTTC; CDR3: CASRGGRGLPNYGYTF; V: TRBV28; D: TRBD1; J: TRBJ1-2; size: .
DNA: TGTGCCAGCAGTTTAAGGGACCCCTGGTCCGAGCAGTACTTC; CDR3: CASSLRDPWSEQYF; V: TRBV28; D: .; J: TRBJ2-7; size: .
DNA: TGTGCCAGCAGCCCTGAAAGAGGGTCCCTCAATCAGCCCCAGCATTTT; CDR3: CASSPERGSLNQPQHF; V: TRBV7-2; D: .; J: TRBJ1-5; size: once
DNA: TGCGCCAGCAGCTTGGCAAGCTCCCTTAGCACAGATACGCAGTATTTT; CDR3: CASSLASSLSTDTQYF; V: TRBV5-1; D: .; J: TRBJ2-3; size: .
DNA: TGCGCCAGCAGCCCTCTAGCGGGACCATGGAGCTCCTACGAGCAGTACTTC; CDR3: CASSPLAGPWSSYEQYF; V: TRBV4-1; D: TRBD2; J: TRBJ2-7; size: .
DNA: TGCGCCAGCAAAGGACAGTTGAACACTGAAGCTTTCTTT; CDR3: CASKGQLNTEAFF; V: TRBV10-1; D: .; J: TRBJ1-1; size: .
DNA: TGTGCCAGCAGCCCTCGGAGACAGGGAGACACCGGGGAGCTGTTTTTT; CDR3: CASSPRRQGDTGELFF; V: TRBV5-4; D: TRBD1; J: TRBJ2-2; size: .
DNA: TGTGCCAGCAGCTTTAACGCCGAGATCCTTAGAGGGGGCTACGAGCAGTACTTC; CDR3: CASSFNAEILRGGYEQYF; V: TRBV7-6; D: .; J: TRBJ2-7; size: .
DNA: TGTGCCAGCAGCTTAGGCTCCACAGATACGCAGTATTTT; CDR3: CASSLGSTDTQYF; V: TRBV7-3; D: .; J: TRBJ2-3; size: .
DNA: TGTGCCAGCAGTTTATCTGTCGGGAGGAACACTGAAGCTTTCTTT; CDR3: CASSLSVGRNTEAFF; V: TRBV27; D: .; J: TRBJ1-1; size: .
DNA: TGTGCCAGCAGCTTGTCCGGGCAGCTACTCTACGAGCAGTACTTC; CDR3: CASSLSGQLLYEQYF; V: TRBV5-5; D: .; J: TRBJ2-7; size: .
DNA: TGTGCCAGCAGCTTAGGATGGGCACGGTTGAGCTCTGGAAACACCATATATTTT; CDR3: CASSLGWARLSSGNTIYF; V: TRBV7-2; D: .; J: TRBJ1-3; size: .
DNA: TGCGCCAGCAGCCCGAGGACTGAAATAAACTACGAGCAGTACTTC; CDR3: CASSPRTEINYEQYF; V: TRBV4-1; D: .; J: TRBJ2-7; size: .